Described below is a single T cell receptor (beta chain) sequence and its context. Its antigen is unknown. CDR1 and CDR2 (germline): SGHDN, FVKESK. With V trimmed by 5 bases and J by 3 bases, 12 bases remained unmatched. There are 16 residues in the CDR3. The data were produced by immunoSEQ multiplex PCR, yet TCRdb's version contains in-frame clones alone and is incomplete. The sample carries 96,000 or so clones, 80% to 95% recorded once. The data were obtained in a study of graft-versus-host responses after intestinal transplantation. The overall study: The study gave all recipients anti-thymocyte globulin induction, then tacrolimus and steroids for 2 to 3 years. Findings and limits, study-wide: GvH clones surfaced in recipient marrow, some emerging earlier in ileum or blood. There was an association between peak levels of circulating GvH clones and early post-transplant HvG declines.

V is TRBV14 and J is TRBJ2-7; 8 bases line up with TRBD2. The sequenced sample was unstimulated CD4+ T cells sorted from spleen or lymph node cells, obtained before intestinal transplant. The source of this sequence is a human donor who received an intestinal transplant. The chain's CDR3 is CASSFRAGAKFYEQYF. The CDR3 DNA is TGTGCCAGCAGCTTCCGAGCGGGGGCGAAATTCTACGAGCAGTACTTC. The variable domain in full, completed from reference TRBV14 and TRBJ2-7, reads EAGVTQFPSHSVIEKGQTVTLRCDPISGHDNLYWYRRVMGKEIKFLLHFVKESKQDESGMPNNRFLAERTGGTYSTLKVQPAELEDSGVYFCASSFRAGAKFYEQYFGPGTRLTVT.